This TCR beta chain was obtained from a study of blood T cells in healthy people across ages. General study results and limits: TCR beta diversity, measured per million T cells, fell in a roughly linear way with age. Investigators treated diversity estimates from one million T cells as underestimates.

There were at least 6 micrograms of total RNA extracted from every sample. The second PCR ran 7 to 11 cycles with a sample-barcoded 5' primer and J-beta primers. TCRdb reprocessed the 5' RACE reads with MiXCR, giving one entry per CDR3 protein. The sample lists about 670,000 distinct CDR3 sequences, roughly two fifths occurring once. This CDR3 is 14 amino acids long. V lost 3 bases, J lost 4 bases, and 15 bases lay in between. Germline loops: CDR1 DFQATT, CDR2 SNEGSKA (reference sequence). A remark on this clonotype: Its antigen is not known.

The TCR comes from a man older than 75 in good health. V and J are TRBV20-1 and TRBJ1-1; D is possibly TRBD1 (5 bases). Material for sequencing was blood. The CDR3 DNA follows: TGCAGTGCTAGGAGGGACGCCCGCGGCACTGAAGCTTTCTTT. As protein: CSARRDARGTEAFF.